The 10 T cell receptor beta chains given below trace back to one sample, sequenced in a study of cytomegalovirus exposure and HLA in healthy donors. Primers included in the PCR were 60 Vbeta and 13 Jbeta primers. Using immunoSEQ multiplex PCR, the repertoire was profiled, and TCRdb retains in-frame clones only, with some absent. The table includes about 120,000 clones, around 80% detected once. The sequencing input was PBMCs. These receptors were obtained from a man aged 25 to 40 in good health and CMV-seropositive.

The V call is TRBV18, the J call TRBJ2-5, with a tentative D call TRBD1 (8 bases). Deletions cut 3 bases from V and 2 bases from J, with 19 bases between. Germline CDR1 is KGHSH and CDR2 is LQKENI. CDR3 length: 17 amino acids. The CDR3 protein is CASSPKLGQGGQETQYF. The CDR3 nucleotides read TGTGCCAGCTCACCTAAACTCGGACAGGGAGGGCAAGAGACCCAGTACTTC. The full variable domain, completed using reference TRBV18 and TRBJ2-5, is NAGVMQNPRHLVRRRGQEARLRCSPMKGHSHVYWYRQLPEEGLKFMVYLQKENIIDESGMPKERFSAEFPKEGPSILRIQQVVRGDSAAYFCASSPKLGQGGQETQYFGPGTRLLVL.

This chain uses TRBV5-5 with TRBJ2-5; 11 bases agree with TRBD2. V was pared by 0 bases and J by 1 base, with 8 bases of the junction left unmatched. The CDR3 spans 18 residues. Germline loops: CDR1 SGHKS, CDR2 YYEKEE (reference sequence). Written as DNA, the CDR3 is TGTGCCAGCAGCTTGGGAATAGCGGGGGGGAGGGCCCAAGAGACCCAGTACTTC. Translation gives CASSLGIAGGRAQETQYF.

This chain connects TRBV27 to TRBJ2-7; 10 bases agree with TRBD2. CDR1 is MNHEY and CDR2 is SMNVEV in the germline V gene (reference sequence). The CDR3 contains 15 residues. The J segment lost 2 bases and the V segment lost 6 bases, leaving 7 bases of the junction unmatched. CDR3 DNA sequence: TGTGCCAGCAGCATTAGCGGGGGGTCCCCCTACGAGCAGTACTTC. As protein: CASSISGGSPYEQYF.

V usage is TRBV19 and J usage is TRBJ2-3, with 11 bases matching TRBD1. Germline V gene data show CDR1 as LNHDA and CDR2 as SQIVND (reference sequence). The CDR3 has 15 residues. V lost 6 bases and J lost 5; bases outside the gene matches: 7. In DNA, the CDR3 is TGTGCCAGTAGAATCCGGGACAGGGGGGGAGATACGCAGTATTTT. It codes for CASRIRDRGGDTQYF.

As for this clone: Additional DNA sequences in this sample encode the identical CDR3. The chain carries TRBV19 and TRBJ1-5, with a tentative D call TRBD1 (5 bases). Trimming pared 6 bases from V and 7 bases from J, leaving 10 bases between. CDR1 is LNHDA, CDR2 SQIVND, per germline (reference sequence). The CDR3 has 12 amino acids. Here the CDR3 reads CASRGQGQPQHF. The CDR3 DNA sequence: TGTGCCAGTAGGGGGCAAGGGCAGCCCCAGCATTTT.

This chain joins TRBV6-6 and TRBJ2-2; 10 bases are shared with TRBD1. The CDR3 totals 16 residues. After removal of 1 base from V and 5 bases from J, the junction contained 4 bases not matched to a gene. Germline CDR1 is MNHNY and CDR2 is SVGAGI (reference sequence). CDR3 sequence reads: CASSYLGTGVTGELFF. DNA of the CDR3: TGTGCCAGCAGTTACTTAGGGACAGGGGTAACCGGGGAGCTGTTTTTT.

The chain is built from TRBV7-2 and TRBJ2-3, with 12 bases aligning to TRBD2. The CDR3 consists of 17 residues. The germline V gene encodes CDR1 SGHTA and CDR2 FQGNSA. J lost 5 bases, V lost 3 bases, and 9 bases had no gene match. CDR3 protein: CASSFSSGGAAVDTQYF. The CDR3, as DNA: TGTGCCAGCAGCTTCTCTAGCGGGGGGGCCGCAGTAGATACGCAGTATTTT.

The chain is built from TRBV6-5 and TRBJ1-2; D gene ambiguous. This CDR3 comprises 15 residues. From germline, CDR1 is MNHEY and CDR2 SVGAGI. Trimming pared 1 base from V and 3 bases from J, leaving 12 bases between. CDR3 residues: CASSYFEGSDYGYTF. As DNA, the CDR3 is TGTGCCAGCAGTTACTTTGAGGGATCGGACTATGGCTACACCTTC.

This chain joins TRBV11-2 and TRBJ1-2, with D hard to call. This CDR3 contains 13 residues. Germline CDR1 is SGHAT and CDR2 is FQNNGV. Deletions cut 0 bases from V and 3 bases from J, with 5 bases between. CDR3 amino acids: CASSLDGDYGYTF. The CDR3 region has the DNA TGTGCCAGCAGCTTAGACGGGGACTATGGCTACACCTTC.

This clone was found once. The rearrangement links TRBV28 to TRBJ2-5; TRBD2 aligns across 9 bases. TRBJ2-7 matches the DNA end more closely, so the J call is doubtful. The CDR3 has 17 amino acids. Germline V gene lookup returns CDR1 MDHEN and CDR2 SYDVKM. The CDR3 DNA reads TGTGCCAGCAGTTTAACGACGCTAGCGGGATCACCCTACGAGCAGTACTTC. The encoded protein is CASSLTTLAGSPYEQYF.